Sequencing of this T cell receptor (beta chain) was carried out in a study of cytomegalovirus exposure and HLA in healthy donors. On the study more broadly: Most donors, less than 85% of over 300 genotyped, fell in the Caucasian-associated ancestry cluster. Study-wide results and limits: A later analysis found that most CMV-associated TCR beta chains appeared HLA-restricted. Among TCR sequences, most were rare, though some public TCRs appeared in many donors.

PCR amplification relied on 60 Vbeta primers (plus 13 Jbeta primers). Original processing methods: Unique TCR beta chains totaled around 86 million in a later count, with approximately 11 million of them shared. TCRdb's copy holds only in-frame clones and misses some; the assay was immunoSEQ multiplex PCR. From that table come the V and J calls and clone size; the DNA was used to work out D and trimming. This table holds approximately 160,000 clones, roughly 84% found once. V was trimmed by 4 bases and J by 8 bases, leaving 17 bases between them. In germline, CDR1 is PRHDT, CDR2 FYEKMQ (reference sequence). The CDR3 sequence is 14 residues long. Concerning this clone: Its target is not known.

The clonotype originates from a boy aged 2 to 10 in good health and CMV-seronegative. The V and J genes are TRBV13 and TRBJ1-2; D unclear. The sample was PBMCs. The CDR3 here is CASSSPGGWGGYTF. In nucleotides, the CDR3 is TGTGCCAGCAGCTCACCAGGAGGTTGGGGAGGCTACACCTTC.